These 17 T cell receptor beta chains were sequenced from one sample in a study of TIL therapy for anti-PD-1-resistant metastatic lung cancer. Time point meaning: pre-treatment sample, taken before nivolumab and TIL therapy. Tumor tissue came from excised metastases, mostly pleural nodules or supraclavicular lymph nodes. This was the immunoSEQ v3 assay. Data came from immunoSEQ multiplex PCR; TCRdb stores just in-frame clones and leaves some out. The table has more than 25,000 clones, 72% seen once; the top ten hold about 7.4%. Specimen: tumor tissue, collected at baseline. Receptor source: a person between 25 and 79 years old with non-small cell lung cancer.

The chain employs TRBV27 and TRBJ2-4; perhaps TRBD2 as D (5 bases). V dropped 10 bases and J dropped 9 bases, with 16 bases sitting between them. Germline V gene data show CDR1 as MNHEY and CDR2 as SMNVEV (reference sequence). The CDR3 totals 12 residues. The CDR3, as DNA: TGTGCCACGAGAGGGATCATGGGCATTCAGTACTTC. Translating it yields CATRGIMGIQYF.

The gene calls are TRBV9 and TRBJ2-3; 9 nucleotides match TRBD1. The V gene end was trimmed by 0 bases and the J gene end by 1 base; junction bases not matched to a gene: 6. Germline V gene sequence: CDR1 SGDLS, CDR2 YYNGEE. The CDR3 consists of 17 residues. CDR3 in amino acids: CASSVGPWDRGTDTQYF. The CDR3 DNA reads TGTGCCAGCAGCGTAGGGCCCTGGGACAGGGGCACAGATACGCAGTATTTT.

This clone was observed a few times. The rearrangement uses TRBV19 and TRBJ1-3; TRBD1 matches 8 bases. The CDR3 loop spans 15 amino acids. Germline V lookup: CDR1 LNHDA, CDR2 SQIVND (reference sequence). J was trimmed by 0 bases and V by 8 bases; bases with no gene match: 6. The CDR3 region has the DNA TGTGCCAGTGGCAGGACAGGGACCTCTGGAAACACCATATATTTT. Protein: CASGRTGTSGNTIYF.

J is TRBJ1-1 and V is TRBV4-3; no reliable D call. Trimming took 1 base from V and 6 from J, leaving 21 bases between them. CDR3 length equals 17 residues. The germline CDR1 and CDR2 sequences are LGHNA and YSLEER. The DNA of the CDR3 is TGCGCCAGCAGCCAAGTACTCCTAGCACCCCCCCCGTCTGAAGCTTTCTTT. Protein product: CASSQVLLAPPPSEAFF.

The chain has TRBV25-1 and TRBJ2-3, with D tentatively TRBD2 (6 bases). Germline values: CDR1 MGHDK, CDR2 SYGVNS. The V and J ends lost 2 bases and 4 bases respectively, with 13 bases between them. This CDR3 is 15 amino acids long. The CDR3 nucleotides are TGTGCCAGCAGTGAAGGCCAAGGGGAGGCAGATACGCAGTATTTT. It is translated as CASSEGQGEADTQYF.

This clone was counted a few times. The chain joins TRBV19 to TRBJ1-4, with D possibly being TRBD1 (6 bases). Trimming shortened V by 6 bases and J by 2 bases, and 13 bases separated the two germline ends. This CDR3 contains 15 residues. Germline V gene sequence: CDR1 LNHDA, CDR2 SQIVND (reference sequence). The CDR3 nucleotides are TGTGCCAGTAGACCTAGGGGGAGGACTAATGAAAAACTGTTTTTT. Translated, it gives CASRPRGRTNEKLFF.

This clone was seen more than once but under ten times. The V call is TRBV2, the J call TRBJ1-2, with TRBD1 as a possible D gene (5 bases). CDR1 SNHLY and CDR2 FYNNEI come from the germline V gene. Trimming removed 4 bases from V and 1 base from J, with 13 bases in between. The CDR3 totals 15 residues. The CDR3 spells CASSVSGGVNYGYTF. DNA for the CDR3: TGTGCCAGCAGTGTTAGCGGGGGGGTTAACTATGGCTACACCTTC.

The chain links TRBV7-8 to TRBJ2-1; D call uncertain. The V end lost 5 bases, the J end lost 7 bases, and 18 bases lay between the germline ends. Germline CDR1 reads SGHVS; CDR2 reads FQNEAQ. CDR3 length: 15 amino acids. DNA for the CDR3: TGTGCCAGCAGCCGCCTTGAGAGCGACCTTAATGAGCAGTTCTTC. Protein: CASSRLESDLNEQFF.

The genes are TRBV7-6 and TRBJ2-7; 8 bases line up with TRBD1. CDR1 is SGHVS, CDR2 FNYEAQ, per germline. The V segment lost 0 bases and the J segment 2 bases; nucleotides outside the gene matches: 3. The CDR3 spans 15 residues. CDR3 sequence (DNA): TGTGCCAGCAGCTTAGCGCCGGGACAGGCCTACGAGCAGTACTTC. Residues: CASSLAPGQAYEQYF.

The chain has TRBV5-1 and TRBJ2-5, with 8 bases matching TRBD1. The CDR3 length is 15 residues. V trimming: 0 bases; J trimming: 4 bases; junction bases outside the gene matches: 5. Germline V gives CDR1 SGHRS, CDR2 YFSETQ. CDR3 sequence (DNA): TGCGCCAGCAGCTTGGGGCAGGGGGCTGTAGAGACCCAGTACTTC. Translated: CASSLGQGAVETQYF.

CDR3 amino acids: CASSIDSGGAVGNTGELFF. The CDR3 DNA follows: TGTGCCAGTAGTATCGACTCCGGGGGGGCAGTCGGGAACACCGGGGAGCTGTTTTTT. The V gene is TRBV19, the J gene TRBJ2-2; 8 nucleotides align to TRBD2. Trimming removed 3 bases from V and 1 base from J; junction bases left unmatched: 13. Germline-derived CDR1 and CDR2 are LNHDA and SQIVND (reference sequence). The CDR3 loop spans 19 amino acids. The full variable domain, with the rest looked up from reference TRBV19 and TRBJ2-2, is DGGITQSPKYLFRKEGQNVTLSCEQNLNHDAMYWYRQDPGQGLRLIYYSQIVNDFQKGDIAEGYSVSREKKESFPLTVTSAQKNPTAFYLCASSIDSGGAVGNTGELFFGEGSRLTVL.

The CDR3 here is CASSLNTNQETQYF. Written as DNA, the CDR3 is TGCGCCAGCAGCTTAAACACGAACCAAGAGACCCAGTACTTC. The chain uses TRBV5-1 and TRBJ2-5; D uncertain. V was trimmed by 2 bases and J by 0 bases, leaving 8 bases between them. Germline-derived CDR1 and CDR2 are SGHRS and YFSETQ. The CDR3 length is 14 residues. The whole variable domain, remainder taken from reference TRBV5-1 and TRBJ2-5, is KAGVTQTPRYLIKTRGQQVTLSCSPISGHRSVSWYQQTPGQGLQFLFEYFSETQRNKGNFPGRFSGRQFSNSRSEMNVSTLELGDSALYLCASSLNTNQETQYFGPGTRLLVL.

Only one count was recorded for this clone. CDR3 amino acids: CASSLYSAVPYGYTF. DNA for the CDR3: TGTGCCAGCAGTTTATACTCGGCAGTCCCATATGGCTACACCTTC. The rearrangement joins TRBV27 to TRBJ1-2; no definite D call. From germline, CDR1 is MNHEY and CDR2 SMNVEV (reference sequence). This CDR3 spans 15 amino acids. V shed 1 base and J shed 5 bases, with 14 bases lying between them.

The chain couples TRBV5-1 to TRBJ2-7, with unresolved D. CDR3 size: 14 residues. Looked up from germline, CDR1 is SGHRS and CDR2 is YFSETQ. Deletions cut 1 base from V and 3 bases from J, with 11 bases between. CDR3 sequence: CASSLSQQHYEQYF. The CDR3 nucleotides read TGCGCCAGCAGCTTGTCTCAGCAACACTACGAGCAGTACTTC.

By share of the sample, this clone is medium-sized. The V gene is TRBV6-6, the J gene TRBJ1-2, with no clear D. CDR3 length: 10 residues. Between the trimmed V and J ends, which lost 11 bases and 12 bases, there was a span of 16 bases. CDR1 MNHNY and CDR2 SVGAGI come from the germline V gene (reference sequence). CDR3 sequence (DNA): TGTGCCGTTGGGTCCCCATCTCACACCTTC. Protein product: CAVGSPSHTF.

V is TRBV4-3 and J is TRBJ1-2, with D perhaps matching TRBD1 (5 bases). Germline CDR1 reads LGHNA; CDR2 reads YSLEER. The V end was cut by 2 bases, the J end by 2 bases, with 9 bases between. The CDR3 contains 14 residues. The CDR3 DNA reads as TGCGCCAGCAGCCAAAATCGGGACAACTATGGCTACACCTTC. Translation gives CASSQNRDNYGYTF.

CDR3 bases: TGCGCCAGCAGCCCAAGGACAGGGTCGGCCGGGGAGCTGTTTTTT. This translates into CASSPRTGSAGELFF. The chain joins TRBV5-1 to TRBJ2-2; the match to TRBD1 covers 8 bases. The trim removed 4 bases at V and 6 bases at J, leaving 8 bases unmatched. The CDR3 length is 15 residues. CDR1 and CDR2 from the germline V gene are SGHRS and YFSETQ.